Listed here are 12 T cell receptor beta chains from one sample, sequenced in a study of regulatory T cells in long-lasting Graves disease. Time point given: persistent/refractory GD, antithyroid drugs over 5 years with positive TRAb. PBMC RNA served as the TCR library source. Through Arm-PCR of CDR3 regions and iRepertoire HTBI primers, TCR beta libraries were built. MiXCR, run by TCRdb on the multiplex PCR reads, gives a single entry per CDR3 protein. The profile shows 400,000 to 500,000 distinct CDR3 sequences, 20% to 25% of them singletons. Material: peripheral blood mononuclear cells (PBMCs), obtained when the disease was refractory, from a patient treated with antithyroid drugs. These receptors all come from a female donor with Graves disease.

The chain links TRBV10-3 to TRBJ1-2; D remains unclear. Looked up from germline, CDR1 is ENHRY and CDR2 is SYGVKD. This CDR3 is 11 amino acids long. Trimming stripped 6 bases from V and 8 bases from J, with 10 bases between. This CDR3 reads CAIRRAEGYTF. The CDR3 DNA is TGTGCCATCAGAAGGGCTGAGGGCTACACCTTC.

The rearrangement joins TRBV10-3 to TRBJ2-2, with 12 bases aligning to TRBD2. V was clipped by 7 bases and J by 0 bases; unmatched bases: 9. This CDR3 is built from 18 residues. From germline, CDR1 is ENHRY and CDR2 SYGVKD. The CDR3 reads CAINSGTSGYANTGELFF. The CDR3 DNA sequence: TGTGCCATCAACTCCGGGACTAGCGGGTACGCGAACACCGGGGAGCTGTTTTTT.

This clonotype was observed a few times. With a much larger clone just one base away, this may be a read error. The CDR3 spells CASKVGGFQETQYF. The CDR3 DNA reads as TGTGCCAGCAAAGTAGGGGGCTTTCAAGAGACCCAGTACTTC. This chain links TRBV27 with TRBJ2-5; 7 bases line up with TRBD1. The J segment lost 2 bases and the V segment lost 7 bases, leaving 7 bases of the junction unmatched. CDR3 length: 14 residues. Germline values: CDR1 MNHEY, CDR2 SMNVEV (reference sequence).

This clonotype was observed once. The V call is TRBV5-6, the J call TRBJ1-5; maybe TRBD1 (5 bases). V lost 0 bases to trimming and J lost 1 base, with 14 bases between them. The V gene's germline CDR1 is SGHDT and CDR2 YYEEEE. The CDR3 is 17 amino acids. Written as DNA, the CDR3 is TGTGCCAGCAGCTTGGGACTCCTTCGGGGGAGCAATCAGCCCCAGCATTTT. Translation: CASSLGLLRGSNQPQHF.

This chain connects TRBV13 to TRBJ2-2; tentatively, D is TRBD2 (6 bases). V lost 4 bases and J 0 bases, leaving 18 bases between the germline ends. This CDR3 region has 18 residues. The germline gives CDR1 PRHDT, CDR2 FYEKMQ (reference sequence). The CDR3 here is CASSSHLWGVANTGELFF. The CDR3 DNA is TGTGCCAGCAGCTCCCACCTTTGGGGGGTAGCGAACACCGGGGAGCTGTTTTTT.

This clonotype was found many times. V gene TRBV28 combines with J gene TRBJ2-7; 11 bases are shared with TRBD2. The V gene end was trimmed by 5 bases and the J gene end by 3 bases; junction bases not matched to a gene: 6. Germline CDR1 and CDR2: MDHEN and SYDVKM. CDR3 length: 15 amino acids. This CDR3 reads CASSPGTSGYYEQYF. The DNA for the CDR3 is TGTGCCAGCAGTCCCGGGACTAGCGGATACTACGAGCAGTACTTC.

CDR3 loop: CASSVAQGPGWTEAFF. In nucleotides, the CDR3 is TGTGCCAGCAGCGTAGCTCAGGGACCCGGGTGGACTGAAGCTTTCTTT. The chain links TRBV9 to TRBJ1-1; D may be TRBD1 (5 bases). Germline assignment: CDR1 SGDLS and CDR2 YYNGEE. This CDR3 spans 16 amino acids. V gave up 0 bases and J gave up 5 bases, with 17 bases separating them.

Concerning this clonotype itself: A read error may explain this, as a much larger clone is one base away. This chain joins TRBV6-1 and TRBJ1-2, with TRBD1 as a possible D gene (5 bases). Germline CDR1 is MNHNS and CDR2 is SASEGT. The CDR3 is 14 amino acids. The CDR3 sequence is CASGETGQNYGYTF. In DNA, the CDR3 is TGTGCCAGCGGTGAAACCGGACAAAACTATGGCTACACCTTC.

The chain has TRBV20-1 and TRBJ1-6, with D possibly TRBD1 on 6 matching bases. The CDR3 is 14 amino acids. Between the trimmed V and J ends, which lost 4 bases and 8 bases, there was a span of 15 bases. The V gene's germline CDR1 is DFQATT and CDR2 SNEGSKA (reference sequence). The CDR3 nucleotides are TGCAGTGCTATCTCCGGGACATCGGATTCACCCCTCCACTTT. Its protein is CSAISGTSDSPLHF.

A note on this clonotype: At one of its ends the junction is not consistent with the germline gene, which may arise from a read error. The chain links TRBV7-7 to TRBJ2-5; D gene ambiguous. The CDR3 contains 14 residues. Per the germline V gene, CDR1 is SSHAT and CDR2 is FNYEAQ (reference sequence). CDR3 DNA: TGTGCTAGCAGCCCCCAGCATACTCAAGAGACCCAGTACTTC. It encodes CASSPQHTQETQYF.

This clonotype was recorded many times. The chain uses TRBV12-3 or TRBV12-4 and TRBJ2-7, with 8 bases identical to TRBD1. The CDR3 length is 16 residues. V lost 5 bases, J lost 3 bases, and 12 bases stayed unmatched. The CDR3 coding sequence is TGTGCCAGCAGTCCAACCTTTAGACAGGGGATCTACGAGCAGTACTTC. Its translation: CASSPTFRQGIYEQYF.

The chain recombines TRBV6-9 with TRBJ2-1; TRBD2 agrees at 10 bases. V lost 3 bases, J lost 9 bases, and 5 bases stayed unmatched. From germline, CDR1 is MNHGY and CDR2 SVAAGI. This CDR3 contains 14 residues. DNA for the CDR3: TGTGCCAGCAGTTACTCCGGGACTAGCGTTGAGCAGTTCTTC. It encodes CASSYSGTSVEQFF.